This TCR beta chain was retrieved from a study of blood T cell repertoires in COVID-19. Symptom resolution, clearance, or two negative PCRs marked donors in Cohort 3 as recovered. This CDR3 spans 13 amino acids. From germline, CDR1 is MDHEN and CDR2 SYDVKM. After removal of 5 bases from V and 9 bases from J, the junction contained 8 bases not matched to a gene. The table came from immunoSEQ multiplex PCR; TCRdb's copy has only in-frame clones and leaves some out. Counted here are over 150,000 clones, 84% occurring once; the ten biggest clones make up 7% to 9%. The J gene is TRBJ2-7, the V gene TRBV28; 9 nucleotides line up with TRBD1. The source of this sequence is a man in his forties who had recovered from COVID-19. The sequencing sample was made of PBMCs or T cells enriched from blood (not recorded which). The CDR3: CASSPWTGALQYF. DNA of the CDR3: TGTGCCAGCAGTCCTTGGACAGGGGCATTGCAGTACTTC.